Following are 27 T cell receptor beta chains from one sample sequenced in a study of early T cells in non-severe SARS-CoV-2 infection. In TCRdb, the 5' RACE reads were re-called with MiXCR into one record per CDR3 protein. The table shows approximately 84,000 distinct CDR3 sequences, with approximately 13% occurring only once. Sequencing input: whole blood. These receptors originate from an adult who was a healthcare worker with PCR-confirmed SARS-CoV-2 infection or an uninfected control (not recorded which).

The rearrangement links TRBV27 to TRBJ1-6, with D unresolved. The V end was cut by 3 bases, the J end by 8 bases, with 5 bases between. Per germline, CDR1 MNHEY and CDR2 SMNVEV (reference sequence). The CDR3 runs to 12 residues. The CDR3: CASSFGDSPLHF. CDR3 coding DNA: TGTGCCAGCAGTTTCGGGGATTCACCCCTCCACTTT.

This clonotype occurred a few times. The chain combines TRBV7-9 with TRBJ2-2; 9 bases are shared with TRBD1. Looked up from germline, CDR1 is SEHNR and CDR2 is FQNEAQ (reference sequence). After removal of 5 bases from V and 2 bases from J, the junction contained 9 bases not matched to a gene. This CDR3 has 17 amino acids. The CDR3, as DNA: TGTGCCAGCAGCCGACCCACAGGGGGCCATAACACCGGGGAGCTGTTTTTT. Translated: CASSRPTGGHNTGELFF.

The sample holds a few counts of this clonotype. The gene calls are TRBV5-1 and TRBJ2-5; D not resolved. The CDR3 contains 19 residues. V dropped 1 base and J dropped 2 bases, with 24 bases sitting between them. Per germline, CDR1 SGHRS and CDR2 YFSETQ. Here the CDR3 DNA reads TGCGCCAGCAGCTTGCGTGGATATGGCAGTCCGGGCGGACAAGAGACCCAGTACTTC. It specifies CASSLRGYGSPGGQETQYF.

This clonotype was observed many times. The V gene is TRBV20-1, the J gene TRBJ1-1; D gene uncertain. The CDR3 is 15 residues long. Germline V CDR1 and CDR2: DFQATT, SNEGSKA (reference sequence). V gave up 0 bases and J gave up 0 bases, with 11 bases separating them. The DNA of the CDR3 is TGCAGTGCTAGAGATCGGAGACGGCTGAACACTGAAGCTTTCTTT. Translation: CSARDRRRLNTEAFF.

This clonotype showed up many times. The CDR3 spells CASSQVPGPLREQYF. In nucleotides, the CDR3 is TGTGCCAGCAGCCAAGTTCCGGGACCTCTGCGGGAGCAGTACTTC. This rearrangement joins TRBV3-1 to TRBJ2-7; D may be TRBD1 or TRBD2 (5 bases each). CDR1 LGHDT and CDR2 YNNKEL come from the germline V gene (reference sequence). Trimming removed 1 base at V and 7 bases at J, with 17 bases between. This CDR3 is built from 15 residues.

The chain couples TRBV18 to TRBJ1-1; no reliable D call. Per germline, CDR1 KGHSH and CDR2 LQKENI. Trimming stripped 1 base from V and 5 bases from J, with 11 bases between. This CDR3 is 14 amino acids long. CDR3 in DNA: TGTGCCAGCTCACCACAGGGTATGGAAACTGAAGCTTTCTTT. Its protein is CASSPQGMETEAFF. Looking up the rest from reference TRBV18 and TRBJ1-1 gives the full variable domain: NAGVMQNPRHLVRRRGQEARLRCSPMKGHSHVYWYRQLPEEGLKFMVYLQKENIIDESGMPKERFSAEFPKEGPSILRIQQVVRGDSAAYFCASSPQGMETEAFFGQGTRLTVV.

The V and J genes are TRBV5-1 and TRBJ1-3, with D uncertain. This CDR3 has 13 amino acids. Trimming pared 7 bases from V and 1 base from J, leaving 9 bases between. Germline V CDR1 and CDR2: SGHRS, YFSETQ. The CDR3 reads CASGQGSGNTIYF. The CDR3 DNA follows: TGCGCCAGCGGGCAAGGGTCTGGAAACACCATATATTTT. Full variable domain (missing parts from reference TRBV5-1 and TRBJ1-3): KAGVTQTPRYLIKTRGQQVTLSCSPISGHRSVSWYQQTPGQGLQFLFEYFSETQRNKGNFPGRFSGRQFSNSRSEMNVSTLELGDSALYLCASGQGSGNTIYFGEGSWLTVV.

In this sample, this clonotype turned up many times. The chain has TRBV7-9 and TRBJ1-4; D ambiguous. V lost 5 bases and J 3 bases, leaving 16 bases between the germline ends. Germline values: CDR1 SEHNR, CDR2 FQNEAQ (reference sequence). The CDR3 spans 16 residues. CDR3: CASSLTFGPANEKLFF. CDR3 DNA: TGTGCCAGCAGCCTAACGTTTGGGCCGGCTAATGAAAAACTGTTTTTT. Complete variable domain (other parts from reference TRBV7-9 and TRBJ1-4): DTGVSQNPRHKITKRGQNVTFRCDPISEHNRLYWYRQTLGQGPEFLTYFQNEAQLEKSRLLSDRFSAERPKGSFSTLEIQRTEQGDSAMYLCASSLTFGPANEKLFFGSGTQLSVL.

At least ten counts were recorded for this clonotype. V usage is TRBV7-6 and J usage is TRBJ2-6, with D possibly called TRBD1 or TRBD2 (5 bases each). The V and J ends lost 3 bases and 0 bases respectively, with 18 bases between them. Germline CDR1 and CDR2: SGHVS and FNYEAQ. The CDR3 is 19 amino acids. For the CDR3, the DNA is TGTGCCAGCAGCTTCAACCCGGGACCCAAAAGCTCTGGGGCCAACGTCCTGACTTTC. Translation: CASSFNPGPKSSGANVLTF.

The table lists this clonotype with a few counts. The gene calls are TRBV30 and TRBJ1-2, with D unclear. V lost 1 base, J lost 8 bases, and 8 bases lay in between. This CDR3 has 11 amino acids. The germline V gene has CDR1 GTSNPN and CDR2 SVGIG (reference sequence). This CDR3 is CAWSAGNGYTF. The DNA for the CDR3 is TGTGCCTGGAGTGCGGGGAACGGCTACACCTTC.

This clonotype has a handful of counts. The CDR3 coding sequence is TGTGCCAGCAGCCCCCCAGCGGGGGGGCCCGACGAGCAGTACTTC. It yields the protein CASSPPAGGPDEQYF. The chain couples TRBV11-2 to TRBJ2-7, with 10 bases aligning to TRBD2. Trimming removed 5 bases from V and 5 bases from J; junction bases left unmatched: 9. CDR3 size: 15 residues. Germline V CDR1 and CDR2: SGHAT, FQNNGV. Based on the CDR3 plus reference TRBV11-2 and TRBJ2-7, the full variable domain is EAGVAQSPRYKIIEKRQSVAFWCNPISGHATLYWYQQILGQGPKLLIQFQNNGVVDDSQLPKDRFSAERLKGVDSTLKIQPAKLEDSAVYLCASSPPAGGPDEQYFGPGTRLTVT.

This clonotype came up a few times. The chain couples TRBV7-9 to TRBJ2-7, with D possibly TRBD1 on 6 matching bases. There are 13 residues in the CDR3. V dropped 5 bases and J dropped 2 bases, with 10 bases sitting between them. CDR1 SEHNR and CDR2 FQNEAQ come from the germline V gene (reference sequence). For the CDR3, the DNA is TGTGCCAGCAGCGTCCAGGGGCCCTACGAGCAGTACTTC. It yields the protein CASSVQGPYEQYF.

The J gene is TRBJ2-7, the V gene TRBV5-1, with 7 positions matching TRBD2. V was clipped by 4 bases and J by 2 bases; unmatched bases: 9. The CDR3 has 15 amino acids. Germline CDR1 reads SGHRS; CDR2 reads YFSETQ. The CDR3 DNA sequence: TGCGCCAGCAGCCCAATAGCGGGTCCGCCCTACGAGCAGTACTTC. Residues: CASSPIAGPPYEQYF.

This clonotype was counted only a few times. This rearrangement joins TRBV12-3 or TRBV12-4 to TRBJ2-7; 14 nucleotides match TRBD2. V shed 7 bases, J shed 6 bases, and the junction held 5 bases outside the gene matches. The CDR3 covers 14 residues. The CDR3 nucleotides are TGTGCCAGCACCGGACTAGCGGGAGGTGGCGAGCAGTACTTC. Residues: CASTGLAGGGEQYF.

This clonotype was detected a few times. The chain employs TRBV7-8 and TRBJ1-1, with 7 bases aligning to TRBD1. Germline trimming cut 6 bases from V and 3 bases from J; bases unmatched to any gene: 7. This CDR3 is 14 amino acids long. Germline-derived CDR1 and CDR2 are SGHVS and FQNEAQ. CDR3 in DNA: TGTGCCAGCAGTCGCAGGGGGTACGACACTGAAGCTTTCTTT. Translation gives CASSRRGYDTEAFF.

This clonotype has just a few counts. The chain carries TRBV12-3 or TRBV12-4 and TRBJ2-5, with 8 bases aligning to TRBD1. V was clipped by 3 bases and J by 2 bases; unmatched bases: 5. The CDR3 runs 15 residues. The CDR3, as DNA: TGTGCCAGCAGTTTTCCAGGGGGCGGACAAGAGACCCAGTACTTC. Translation: CASSFPGGGQETQYF.

The chain is built from TRBV19 and TRBJ1-5, with no clear D. CDR1 is LNHDA and CDR2 is SQIVND in the germline V gene (reference sequence). The CDR3 covers 13 residues. V was shortened by 6 bases and J by 5 bases, with 11 bases between the two germline ends. The CDR3 bases are TGTGCCAGTAGCCTAAATTTGTATCAGCCCCAGCATTTT. It is translated as CASSLNLYQPQHF.

The rearrangement links TRBV7-3 to TRBJ2-2; no clear D gene. V lost 1 base, J lost 8 bases, and 5 bases lay in between. CDR3 length equals 12 residues. The germline CDR1 and CDR2 sequences are SGHTA and FQGTGA. CDR3: CASSLKAGELFF. CDR3 DNA sequence: TGTGCCAGCAGCTTAAAAGCGGGGGAGCTGTTTTTT.

This clonotype came up a few times. J is TRBJ2-6 and V is TRBV7-8; D might be TRBD1 (6 bases). The CDR3 is 19 amino acids. The V gene's germline CDR1 is SGHVS and CDR2 FQNEAQ. The V end was cut by 2 bases, the J end by 0 bases, with 17 bases between. In DNA form, the CDR3 reads TGTGCCAGCAGCTTATTGACGACAGGTCAAGCCTCTGGGGCCAACGTCCTGACTTTC. It specifies CASSLLTTGQASGANVLTF.

The chain is built from TRBV7-2 and TRBJ1-1; D is undetermined. V lost 0 bases and J lost 1, with 6 bases in between. Germline CDR1 reads SGHTA; CDR2 reads FQGNSA. The CDR3 spans 14 residues. CDR3 sequence reads: CASSLAAGNTEAFF. The CDR3 DNA sequence: TGTGCCAGCAGCTTAGCTGCGGGGAACACTGAAGCTTTCTTT.

A few counts support this clonotype. V gene TRBV5-5 combines with J gene TRBJ1-2, with 12 bases lining up with TRBD1. The V gene end was trimmed by 4 bases and the J gene end by 3 bases; junction bases not matched to a gene: 16. Germline V gene lookup returns CDR1 SGHKS and CDR2 YYEKEE (reference sequence). The CDR3 runs to 19 residues. The DNA for the CDR3 is TGTGCCAGCAGCCCTCGTCTTACCGGGACAGGGGGCGGCCACTATGGCTACACCTTC. Translated: CASSPRLTGTGGGHYGYTF.

The chain recombines TRBV5-1 with TRBJ2-7; D possibly corresponds to TRBD1 (5 bases). Germline values: CDR1 SGHRS, CDR2 YFSETQ. The CDR3 loop spans 16 amino acids. Trimming took 1 base from V and 2 from J, leaving 16 bases between them. The CDR3 protein is CASSLMSGAQAYEQYF. CDR3 DNA sequence: TGCGCCAGCAGCTTGATGAGTGGGGCACAAGCCTACGAGCAGTACTTC.

This clonotype has at least ten counts. A read error may produce the germline difference seen at one junction end. The rearrangement joins TRBV5-6 to TRBJ1-1; D uncertain. Germline loops: CDR1 SGHDT, CDR2 YYEEEE. This CDR3 has 13 residues. The CDR3 reads CASSLMRNTEVFF. Written as DNA, the CDR3 is TGTGCCAGCAGCTTGATGCGGAACACTGAAGTTTTCTTT.

This clonotype was picked up many times. This sequence joins TRBV5-1 and TRBJ2-2, with D uncertain. This CDR3 comprises 13 residues. V was cut by 0 bases and J by 4 bases, with 4 bases left in between. Germline CDR1 and CDR2: SGHRS and YFSETQ. CDR3 loop: CASSLGRTGELFF. CDR3 DNA: TGCGCCAGCAGCTTGGGTCGCACCGGGGAGCTGTTTTTT.

This rearrangement joins TRBV28 to TRBJ2-3, with D possibly TRBD1 on 6 matching bases. Germline V gene sequence: CDR1 MDHEN, CDR2 SYDVKM. The CDR3 sequence is 15 residues long. The V and J ends lost 5 bases and 0 bases respectively, with 12 bases between them. The CDR3 coding sequence is TGTGCCAGCAGTCGGACAGCCCCTAGCACAGATACGCAGTATTTT. Protein: CASSRTAPSTDTQYF.

The CDR3 coding sequence is TGTGCCAGCAGCCTCTGGACAGGGCGAGACACCGGGGAGCTGTTTTTT. Its protein product is CASSLWTGRDTGELFF. The chain combines TRBV12-3 or TRBV12-4 with TRBJ2-2, with TRBD1 matching 8 bases. The CDR3 spans 16 residues. The trim removed 6 bases at V and 3 bases at J, leaving 9 bases unmatched.

This clonotype was observed a few times. This chain joins TRBV10-3 and TRBJ1-1; 7 bases are shared with TRBD1. Germline V CDR1 and CDR2: ENHRY, SYGVKD. The CDR3 has 12 amino acids. V shed 7 bases and J 6 bases; nucleotides not matched to a gene: 5. For the CDR3, the DNA is TGTGCCATCAATTCAGGGACAGCTGAAGCTTTCTTT. It codes for CAINSGTAEAFF.